This TCR beta chain was documented in a study of blood T cell repertoires in COVID-19. From germline, CDR1 is SGHRS and CDR2 YFSETQ. V shed 3 bases, J shed 2 bases, and the junction held 10 bases outside the gene matches. CDR3 length: 19 residues. Only one count was recorded for this clone. The authors' processing: Cell counts per sample came from amplifying reference gene primers. The table came from immunoSEQ multiplex PCR; TCRdb's copy has only in-frame clones and leaves some out. Clonal size and the V and J genes are those of that table, whereas D and trimming came from the DNA. The sample records around 620,000 clones, 85% to 90% being singletons.

The sequencing input was peripheral blood. The receptor's source is a woman aged 18-35 years with acute or convalescent COVID-19. This chain joins TRBV5-1 and TRBJ2-3; 15 bases align to TRBD2. The CDR3 sequence: CASSSGLAGGLDITDTQYF. CDR3 coding DNA: TGCGCCAGCAGCTCGGGACTAGCGGGGGGCCTAGATATCACAGATACGCAGTATTTT.